Listed below are T cell receptor beta chains from one sample, sequenced in a study of molecular identifiers for immune sequencing clone quantification. TCRdb re-derived calls from the PCR reads in MiXCR, one entry per CDR3 protein. This sample has 550,000 to 750,000 distinct CDR3 sequences; around 20% occur once, and the top ten carry roughly 0.85%. Sequenced sample: naive CD8+ T cells from blood, with Jurkat cell RNA spiked in. These receptors originate from a human donor in good health. Some libraries in this study had Jurkat cell RNA spiked in. Each CDR3 is given with its conserved first and last residue. Each record gives: D gene, V gene, clone size, J gene, CDR3 protein, CDR3 DNA. D genes are given only for firm matches. Size values are once, few and many counts, or a class for expanded clones, and some rows have none.

d_gene: NA; v_gene: TRBV7-6; abundance: many; j_gene: TRBJ2-3; CDR3aa: CASSPMGAGTDTQYF; CDR3nt: TGTGCCAGCTCCCCTATGGGCGCTGGCACAGATACGCAGTATTTT
d_gene: TRBD1; v_gene: TRBV7-9; abundance: few; j_gene: TRBJ1-1; CDR3aa: CASSEGQGLNTEAFF; CDR3nt: TGTGCCAGCAGCGAAGGACAGGGCTTGAACACTGAAGCTTTCTTT
d_gene: NA; v_gene: TRBV5-4; abundance: NA; j_gene: TRBJ1-1; CDR3aa: CASSEQGNTEAFF; CDR3nt: TGTGCCAGCAGTGAACAGGGGAACACTGAAGCTTTCTTT
d_gene: NA; v_gene: TRBV7-9; abundance: many; j_gene: TRBJ2-4; CDR3aa: CASSGGAVNIQYF; CDR3nt: TGTGCCAGCAGCGGGGGGGCCGTAAACATTCAGTACTTC
d_gene: NA; v_gene: TRBV28; abundance: many; j_gene: TRBJ2-7; CDR3aa: CASKEGYEQYF; CDR3nt: TGTGCCAGCAAGGAGGGGTACGAGCAGTACTTC
d_gene: NA; v_gene: TRBV24-1; abundance: few; j_gene: TRBJ2-2; CDR3aa: CATSDQLALDTGELFF; CDR3nt: TGTGCCACCAGTGATCAGCTAGCGCTTGACACCGGGGAGCTGTTTTTT
d_gene: TRBD1; v_gene: TRBV7-9; abundance: many; j_gene: TRBJ2-7; CDR3aa: CASSLPGQSYEQYF; CDR3nt: TGTGCCAGCAGCTTACCGGGACAGTCCTACGAGCAGTACTTC
d_gene: NA; v_gene: TRBV27; abundance: NA; j_gene: TRBJ2-1; CDR3aa: CASSFGGSCNEQFF; CDR3nt: TGTGCCAGCAGTTTCGGGGGCTCCTGCAATGAGCAGTTCTTC
d_gene: NA; v_gene: TRBV5-6; abundance: few; j_gene: TRBJ2-3; CDR3aa: CASSFPSATNTQYF; CDR3nt: TGTGCCAGCAGCTTCCCTAGCGCGACAAATACGCAGTATTTT
d_gene: NA; v_gene: TRBV28; abundance: many; j_gene: TRBJ2-6; CDR3aa: CASSTWGRRSSGANVLTF; CDR3nt: TGTGCCAGCAGTACATGGGGGCGACGGAGCTCTGGGGCCAACGTCCTGACTTTC
d_gene: TRBD1; v_gene: TRBV5-4; abundance: many; j_gene: TRBJ2-3; CDR3aa: CASSLPGTARDTQYF; CDR3nt: TGTGCCAGCAGCTTGCCCGGGACAGCCAGGGATACGCAGTATTTT
d_gene: TRBD1; v_gene: TRBV12-3/TRBV12-4; abundance: NA; j_gene: TRBJ1-1; CDR3aa: CASSGRGPGTEAFF; CDR3nt: TGTGCCAGCAGCGGCAGGGGGCCGGGGACTGAAGCTTTCTTT
d_gene: NA; v_gene: TRBV12-2; abundance: once; j_gene: TRBJ1-6; CDR3aa: CASRNRGVRSYNSPLHF; CDR3nt: TGTGCAAGTCGCAACAGGGGAGTAAGGTCCTATAATTCACCCCTCCACTTT
d_gene: NA; v_gene: TRBV6-2/TRBV6-3; abundance: many; j_gene: TRBJ2-7; CDR3aa: CASSFGTRSSYEQYF; CDR3nt: TGTGCCAGCAGCTTCGGGACCCGAAGCTCCTACGAGCAGTACTTC
d_gene: NA; v_gene: TRBV7-6; abundance: many; j_gene: TRBJ2-7; CDR3aa: CASSYDPGNEQYF; CDR3nt: TGTGCCAGCAGCTACGACCCGGGGAACGAGCAGTACTTC
d_gene: TRBD2; v_gene: TRBV4-1; abundance: many; j_gene: TRBJ2-2; CDR3aa: CASSQDLGVLAVAGELFF; CDR3nt: TGCGCCAGCAGCCAAGATCTTGGAGTGCTAGCGGTAGCCGGGGAGCTGTTTTTT
d_gene: NA; v_gene: TRBV27; abundance: few; j_gene: TRBJ2-2; CDR3aa: CASSLLTGLGTGELFF; CDR3nt: TGTGCCAGCAGTTTACTCACCGGATTAGGGACCGGGGAGCTGTTTTTT
d_gene: NA; v_gene: TRBV12-5; abundance: many; j_gene: TRBJ2-5; CDR3aa: CASGRGDQETQYF; CDR3nt: TGTGCTAGTGGCCGTGGTGACCAAGAGACCCAGTACTTC
d_gene: NA; v_gene: TRBV12-3/TRBV12-4; abundance: many; j_gene: TRBJ2-7; CDR3aa: CASSLWGSIEQYF; CDR3nt: TGTGCCAGCAGTCTATGGGGTAGCATCGAGCAGTACTTC
d_gene: NA; v_gene: TRBV20-1; abundance: many; j_gene: TRBJ2-7; CDR3aa: CSARGDGLEQYF; CDR3nt: TGCAGTGCTAGAGGTGACGGACTCGAGCAGTACTTC
d_gene: NA; v_gene: TRBV29-1; abundance: many; j_gene: TRBJ1-2; CDR3aa: CSVEDGDYGYTF; CDR3nt: TGCAGCGTTGAAGATGGGGACTATGGCTACACCTTC
d_gene: TRBD2; v_gene: TRBV20-1; abundance: NA; j_gene: TRBJ2-1; CDR3aa: CSAGGLAQSSSYNEQSF; CDR3nt: TGCAGTGCTGGAGGACTAGCGCAATCGAGCTCCTACAATGAGCAGTCCTTC
d_gene: NA; v_gene: TRBV11-2; abundance: few; j_gene: TRBJ2-2; CDR3aa: CASSLVGGRTGELFF; CDR3nt: TGTGCCAGCAGCTTAGTTGGGGGGCGAACCGGGGAGCTGTTTTTT
d_gene: NA; v_gene: TRBV9; abundance: many; j_gene: TRBJ2-3; CDR3aa: CASSPTGDSTDTQYF; CDR3nt: TGTGCCAGCAGCCCTACGGGGGATAGCACAGATACGCAGTATTTT
d_gene: TRBD1; v_gene: TRBV7-9; abundance: once; j_gene: TRBJ2-7; CDR3aa: CASSATGTGGNEPSYEQYF; CDR3nt: TGTGCCAGCAGCGCTACCGGGACAGGGGGTAATGAACCCTCCTACGAGCAGTACTTC
d_gene: NA; v_gene: TRBV20-1; abundance: many; j_gene: TRBJ2-7; CDR3aa: CSARSGTRSDYEQYF; CDR3nt: TGCAGTGCTAGATCCGGGACCAGGTCGGACTACGAGCAGTACTTC
d_gene: TRBD2; v_gene: TRBV20-1; abundance: few; j_gene: TRBJ2-1; CDR3aa: CSARSLAGVYNEQFF; CDR3nt: TGCAGTGCCCGATCCCTAGCGGGGGTTTACAATGAGCAGTTCTTC
d_gene: NA; v_gene: TRBV12-3/TRBV12-4; abundance: many; j_gene: TRBJ2-7; CDR3aa: CASSLTGHGEQYF; CDR3nt: TGTGCCAGCAGTTTAACAGGGCATGGCGAGCAGTACTTC
d_gene: TRBD2; v_gene: TRBV7-2; abundance: NA; j_gene: TRBJ2-5; CDR3aa: CASSSGSGGLETQYF; CDR3nt: TGTGCCAGCAGCTCAGGAAGCGGGGGGCTAGAGACCCAGTACTTC
d_gene: TRBD2; v_gene: TRBV2; abundance: NA; j_gene: TRBJ2-7; CDR3aa: CASRTGTSGLSYEQYF; CDR3nt: TGTGCCAGCAGAACCGGGACTAGCGGCCTCTCCTACGAGCAGTACTTC
d_gene: TRBD2; v_gene: TRBV5-6; abundance: many; j_gene: TRBJ2-4; CDR3aa: CASSYGGGIGNIQYF; CDR3nt: TGTGCCAGCAGCTACGGCGGGGGGATCGGAAACATTCAGTACTTC
d_gene: TRBD1; v_gene: TRBV6-1; abundance: many; j_gene: TRBJ2-3; CDR3aa: CASRETQGATDTQYF; CDR3nt: TGTGCCAGCAGGGAAACCCAGGGGGCTACAGATACGCAGTATTTT
d_gene: NA; v_gene: TRBV7-9; abundance: many; j_gene: TRBJ2-2; CDR3aa: CATPGTSNTGELFF; CDR3nt: TGTGCCACTCCCGGGACTTCGAACACCGGGGAGCTGTTTTTT